This is a list of T cell receptor beta chains from one sample in a study of graft-versus-host responses after intestinal transplantation. Clones were read by immunoSEQ multiplex PCR, and TCRdb kept only the in-frame ones, dropping some. This sample has about 9,600 clones, with approximately 77% found just once. The specimen comprised ileum tissue, sampled roughly 470 days after intestinal transplantation. These receptors were obtained from a human patient who received an intestinal transplant, so some T cells may come from the graft donor. CDR3s include the opening cysteine and the closing phenylalanine or tryptophan. A D gene is named only where the DNA matches it firmly. Clone size is given for some rows only: seen once, a few or many times, or a class if the clone is expanded.

V gene	J gene	clone size	D gene	CDR3 protein	CDR3 DNA
TRBV6-1	TRBJ1-2	NA	NA	CASLNRVNYGYTF	TGTGCCAGCCTTAACAGGGTCAACTATGGCTACACCTTC
TRBV15	TRBJ2-3	once	TRBD2	CATSSPGSPGLAVSPDTQYF	TGTGCCACCAGCTCCCCTGGCTCGCCGGGACTAGCGGTATCCCCAGATACGCAGTATTTT
TRBV27	TRBJ1-4	few	NA	CASSCPWGAGTNEKLFF	TGTGCCAGCAGTTGTCCCTGGGGGGCAGGGACAAATGAAAAACTGTTTTTT
TRBV4-2	TRBJ2-5	NA	TRBD2	CASSPLAGGRETQYF	TGTGCCAGCAGCCCGCTAGCGGGGGGGCGGGAGACCCAGTACTTC
TRBV4-1	TRBJ2-2	NA	NA	CASSRWGHPGELFF	TGCGCCAGCAGCCGATGGGGACATCCCGGGGAGCTGTTTTTT
TRBV6-6	TRBJ1-5	NA	NA	CASRPERVWDQPQHF	TGTGCCAGCAGACCCGAAAGGGTCTGGGATCAGCCCCAGCATTTT
TRBV6-1	TRBJ2-1	NA	NA	CASSSRAANEQFF	TGTGCCAGCAGTTCGAGGGCCGCAAATGAGCAGTTCTTC
TRBV27	TRBJ1-5	NA	TRBD1	CASSTRTGYNQPQHF	TGTGCCAGCAGCACCCGGACAGGGTACAATCAGCCCCAGCATTTT
TRBV4-1	TRBJ1-4	NA	TRBD1	CASSQDRGPGGNEKLFF	TGCGCCAGCAGCCAAGATCGGGGGCCAGGGGGGAATGAAAAACTGTTTTTT
TRBV19	TRBJ2-7	NA	TRBD1	CASSSRDSSSYEQYF	TGTGCCAGTAGCTCCCGGGACAGTTCCTCCTACGAGCAGTACTTC
TRBV28	TRBJ2-7	NA	TRBD2	CASSLRGLAGGEQYF	TGTGCCAGCAGTTTAAGGGGACTAGCGGGGGGCGAGCAGTACTTC
TRBV7-8	TRBJ2-1	NA	NA	CASSLAREWGSEQFF	TGTGCCAGCAGCTTAGCTAGGGAGTGGGGGAGTGAGCAGTTCTTC
TRBV9	TRBJ2-1	NA	NA	CASSVSPTGEGSYNEQFF	TGTGCCAGCAGCGTAAGCCCGACAGGGGAGGGGTCCTACAATGAGCAGTTCTTC
TRBV7-2	TRBJ2-3	once	TRBD1	CASSNRQGYTDTQYF	TGTGCCAGCAGCAACCGACAGGGCTACACAGATACGCAGTATTTT
TRBV10-1	TRBJ2-1	once	NA	CASSDRAEYNEQFF	TGCGCCAGCAGTGATAGAGCTGAGTACAATGAGCAGTTCTTC
TRBV10-3	TRBJ1-2	NA	NA	CAIRVGSNYGYTF	TGTGCCATCAGGGTAGGGAGTAACTATGGCTACACCTTC
TRBV21-1	TRBJ2-2	NA	NA	CASSRPGQTTNTGELFF	TGTGCCAGCAGCCGACCGGGACAGACTACGAACACCGGGGAGCTGTTTTTT
TRBV18	TRBJ2-3	NA	NA	CASSPPARDTQYF	TGTGCCAGCTCACCACCAGCCCGAGATACGCAGTATTTT
TRBV6-1	TRBJ2-3	NA	TRBD2	CASSEGGAGPLDTQYF	TGTGCCAGCAGTGAAGGGGGAGCGGGGCCGCTAGATACGCAGTATTTT
TRBV4-2	TRBJ1-5	NA	NA	CASSQDAGNSNQPQHF	TGTGCCAGCAGCCAAGATGCCGGGAATAGCAATCAGCCCCAGCATTTT
TRBV4-2	TRBJ2-7	few	NA	CASSQGPSYEQYF	TGTGCCAGCAGCCAGGGTCCCTCCTACGAGCAGTACTTC
TRBV27	TRBJ1-2	NA	TRBD1	CASSLFPGQGLFGYTF	TGTGCCAGCAGTTTATTTCCCGGACAGGGACTATTTGGCTACACCTTC
TRBV7-6	TRBJ2-2	NA	NA	CASSLVSVAGELFF	TGTGCCAGCAGCTTAGTGTCTGTGGCCGGGGAGCTGTTTTTT
TRBV7-3	TRBJ2-7	NA	NA	CASSLRASEQAYEQYF	TGTGCCAGCAGCTTAAGGGCCTCCGAACAGGCCTACGAGCAGTACTTC
TRBV7-2	TRBJ1-6	NA	NA	CASSLNHYNSPLHF	TGTGCCAGCAGCCTAAATCACTATAATTCACCCCTCCACTTT
TRBV4-1	TRBJ1-1	NA	NA	CASSQDMLGTEAFF	TGCGCCAGCAGCCAAGACATGCTCGGCACTGAAGCTTTCTTT
TRBV7-6	TRBJ2-7	NA	NA	CASSPQVGGSSYEQYF	TGTGCCAGCAGCCCCCAGGTGGGGGGCTCCTCCTACGAGCAGTACTTC
TRBV7-9	TRBJ1-2	NA	NA	CASSLGGGYTF	TGTGCCAGCAGCTTGGGAGGTGGCTACACCTTC
TRBV5-8	TRBJ2-7	NA	NA	CANEVSSYEQYF	TGTGCCAACGAGGTCAGCTCCTACGAGCAGTACTTC
TRBV7-9	TRBJ1-1	NA	NA	CASSLVLWVLNTEAFF	TGTGCCAGCAGCTTGGTTTTGTGGGTTTTGAACACTGAAGCTTTCTTT
TRBV6-7	TRBJ1-6	few	NA	CASSYGDTVSPLHF	TGTGCCAGCAGTTACGGGGACACGGTTTCACCCCTCCACTTT
TRBV12-1	TRBJ1-2	NA	NA	CASSPGGTRGDYGYTF	TGTGCCAGCAGCCCAGGCGGGACAAGGGGAGACTATGGCTACACCTTC
TRBV6-1	TRBJ2-3	NA	NA	CASSGGGSTDTQYF	TGTGCCAGCAGTGGTGGTGGTTCCACAGATACGCAGTATTTT
TRBV6-1	TRBJ2-3	NA	TRBD2	CASSEGLAGADTQYF	TGTGCCAGCAGTGAGGGACTAGCGGGGGCAGATACGCAGTATTTT
TRBV15	TRBJ2-7	NA	NA	CATSRVRRGSYEQYF	TGTGCCACCAGCAGAGTTCGCAGGGGTTCGTACGAGCAGTACTTC
TRBV21-1	TRBJ1-2	few	NA	CASSLGQGRSYGYTF	TGTGCCAGCAGCCTAGGACAGGGACGTAGCTATGGCTACACCTTC
TRBV27	TRBJ2-7	NA	TRBD1	CASSRPGQGSEQYF	TGTGCCAGTTCTCGACCGGGACAGGGATCCGAGCAGTACTTC
TRBV6-1	TRBJ2-7	NA	NA	CASSDPYEQYF	TGTGCCAGCAGTGACCCTTACGAGCAGTACTTC
TRBV28	TRBJ2-3	NA	TRBD2	CASSFAVGRGTDTQYF	TGTGCCAGCAGTTTCGCGGTTGGGAGGGGCACAGATACGCAGTATTTT
TRBV6-5	TRBJ1-1	NA	NA	CASSYGGNTEAFF	TGTGCCAGCAGTTATGGAGGGAACACTGAAGCTTTCTTT
TRBV7-9	TRBJ2-3	NA	TRBD2	CASSPRVGGGLKDTQYF	TGTGCCAGCAGCCCCCGCGTTGGCGGGGGGCTGAAAGATACGCAGTATTTT
TRBV5-1	TRBJ2-7	NA	TRBD1	CASSLRWTGEHYEQYF	TGCGCCAGCAGCTTGAGGTGGACAGGGGAACACTACGAGCAGTACTTC
TRBV10-3	TRBJ2-7	NA	TRBD2	CAISASGEVYEQYF	TGTGCCATCAGTGCCAGCGGGGAAGTCTACGAGCAGTACTTC
TRBV27	TRBJ2-7	NA	TRBD2	CASSFKGAGGAYEQYF	TGTGCCAGCAGTTTCAAGGGAGCGGGGGGCGCCTACGAGCAGTACTTC
TRBV6-1	TRBJ1-5	NA	TRBD1	CASSEEQGNQPQHF	TGTGCCAGCAGTGAGGAACAGGGGAATCAGCCCCAGCATTTT
TRBV27	TRBJ1-5	NA	NA	CASSLAGTYQPQHF	TGTGCCAGCAGTTTAGCGGGTACATATCAGCCCCAGCATTTT
TRBV9	TRBJ1-6	NA	TRBD1	CASSQAGDSFNSPLHF	TGTGCCAGCAGCCAAGCCGGGGACAGCTTTAATTCACCCCTCCACTTT
TRBV11-2	TRBJ2-5	once	NA	CASSLDPREIGETQYF	TGTGCCAGCAGCTTAGATCCCAGAGAAATAGGAGAGACCCAGTACTTC
TRBV5-1	TRBJ2-7	NA	TRBD1	CASSLGQQTYEQYF	TGCGCCAGCAGCCTGGGACAGCAAACCTACGAGCAGTACTTC
TRBV5-4	TRBJ2-5	NA	TRBD1	CASSFSRQGANRETQYF	TGTGCCAGCAGCTTCTCCCGACAGGGGGCGAATCGAGAGACCCAGTACTTC
TRBV29-1	TRBJ2-7	NA	TRBD1	CSVERGQGPSYEQYF	TGCAGCGTTGAAAGGGGACAGGGACCTTCCTACGAGCAGTACTTC
TRBV30	TRBJ1-6	NA	NA	CAWSGSYNSPLHF	TGCGCCTGGAGTGGATCCTATAATTCACCCCTCCACTTT
TRBV11-2	TRBJ2-7	NA	NA	CASSPQNTYEQYF	TGTGCCAGCAGCCCCCAGAATACCTACGAGCAGTACTTC
TRBV2	TRBJ2-2	NA	NA	CASSPRTDTNTGELFF	TGTGCCAGCAGTCCCCGGACAGACACGAACACCGGGGAGCTGTTTTTT
TRBV19	TRBJ2-2	NA	TRBD1	CASRKGTGETGELFF	TGTGCCAGTAGGAAAGGGACAGGGGAGACCGGGGAGCTGTTTTTT